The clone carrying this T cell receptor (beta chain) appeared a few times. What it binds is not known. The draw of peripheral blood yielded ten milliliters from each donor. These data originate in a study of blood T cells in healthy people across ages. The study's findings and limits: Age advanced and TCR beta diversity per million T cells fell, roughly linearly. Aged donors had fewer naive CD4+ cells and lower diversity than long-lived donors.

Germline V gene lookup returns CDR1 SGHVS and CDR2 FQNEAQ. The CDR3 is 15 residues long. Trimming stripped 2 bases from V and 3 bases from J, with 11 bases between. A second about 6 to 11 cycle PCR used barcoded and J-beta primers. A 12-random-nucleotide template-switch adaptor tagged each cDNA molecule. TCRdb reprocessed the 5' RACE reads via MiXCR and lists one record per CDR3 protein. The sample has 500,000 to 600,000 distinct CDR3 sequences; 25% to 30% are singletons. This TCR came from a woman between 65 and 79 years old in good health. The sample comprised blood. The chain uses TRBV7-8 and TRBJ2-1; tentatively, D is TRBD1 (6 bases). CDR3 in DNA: TGTGCCAGCAGCTTACGACAGGCCGACTACAATGAGCAGTTCTTC. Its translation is CASSLRQADYNEQFF.